One and the same sample provided the 10 T cell receptor beta chains below, sequenced in a study of CD8 T cells in Susac syndrome. cDNA came from about 0.5 to 1 ug RNA primed by random hexamers. TCRdb called the immunoSEQ multiplex PCR reads again in MiXCR, with one record for every CDR3 protein. The sample lists some 190,000 distinct CDR3 sequences, about 95% occurring once. Sequences were obtained from CD4+ T cells from PBMCs. The source of these receptors is a human donor in good health.

This chain links TRBV6-2 or TRBV6-3 with TRBJ2-1; TRBD1 is a possible D gene (6 bases). Per the germline V gene, CDR1 is MNHEY and CDR2 is SVGEGT. Trimming took off 2 bases at V and 9 bases at J, with 17 bases between the two ends. This CDR3 has 15 residues. DNA for the CDR3: TGTGCCAGCAGTTACGGCCGGTGGCTAGGGGGTGAGCAGTTCTTC. As protein: CASSYGRWLGGEQFF.

The chain links TRBV2 to TRBJ2-1; 8 bases agree with TRBD2. Trimming cost V 4 bases and J 2 bases; bases outside gene matches: 4. Germline CDR1 is SNHLY and CDR2 is FYNNEI. This CDR3 comprises 15 residues. CDR3 residues: CASSGSGSAYNEQFF. CDR3 coding DNA: TGTGCCAGCAGTGGAAGCGGGAGTGCCTACAATGAGCAGTTCTTC.

This clonotype was detected once. V usage is TRBV30 and J usage is TRBJ2-5; TRBD1 agrees at 8 bases. The CDR3 is made up of 12 amino acids. J lost 1 base, V lost 5 bases, and 0 bases had no gene match. In germline, CDR1 is GTSNPN, CDR2 SVGIG (reference sequence). The CDR3 spells CAWGTGQETQYF. The CDR3, as DNA: TGTGCCTGGGGGACAGGCCAAGAGACCCAGTACTTC.

The V and J genes are TRBV29-1 and TRBJ2-5, with D possibly being TRBD1 or TRBD2 (5 bases each). V was clipped by 4 bases and J by 2 bases, with 11 bases between them. This CDR3 region has 13 residues. Germline V CDR1 and CDR2: SQVTM, ANQGSEA. The CDR3 spells CSVGGTAQETQYF. CDR3 in DNA: TGCAGCGTTGGAGGGACCGCTCAAGAGACCCAGTACTTC.

The J gene is TRBJ2-3, the V gene TRBV12-5; 9 bases are shared with TRBD1. The CDR3 sequence is 16 residues long. Germline-derived CDR1 and CDR2 are LGHNT and FRNRAP. V lost 6 bases and J lost 0; bases outside the gene matches: 7. The CDR3 here is CASGRAGTGSTDTQYF. In DNA, the CDR3 is TGTGCTAGTGGGCGAGCCGGGACAGGGAGCACAGATACGCAGTATTTT.

The rearrangement uses TRBV30 and TRBJ1-2; 7 bases are shared with TRBD1. This CDR3 has 14 amino acids. CDR1 is GTSNPN and CDR2 is SVGIG in the germline V gene (reference sequence). V gave up 5 bases and J gave up 8 bases; unmatched junction bases: 14. The CDR3 coding sequence is TGTGCCTGGCTGGACAGGATGGGCGTTAAAGGCTACACCTTC. This encodes CAWLDRMGVKGYTF.

The rearrangement uses TRBV7-9 and TRBJ2-1, with TRBD2 matching 10 bases. The ends lost 5 bases at V and 0 bases at J; junction bases unmatched: 4. There are 16 residues in the CDR3. CDR1 is SEHNR, CDR2 FQNEAQ, per germline (reference sequence). The chain's CDR3 is CASSISGRSSYNEQFF. The CDR3 region has the DNA TGTGCCAGCAGCATTAGCGGGAGGAGCTCCTACAATGAGCAGTTCTTC.

This clonotype was observed a single time. V usage is TRBV20-1 and J usage is TRBJ2-5, with a weak D call TRBD2 (6 bases). The ends were cut back, 6 bases at V and 0 bases at J, with 8 bases in the middle. The CDR3 consists of 12 residues. In germline, CDR1 is DFQATT, CDR2 SNEGSKA (reference sequence). CDR3 sequence (DNA): TGCAGTGCCGGGACTTACCAAGAGACCCAGTACTTC. This sequence encodes CSAGTYQETQYF.

With regard to this clonotype: In this CDR3 the conserved last residue, phenylalanine or tryptophan, is missing, so a read error is likely. CDR3 bases: TGTGCCAGCTGCCGGGGCTCGGTGGGGACCCAGTACCTC. Protein sequence: CASCRGSVGTQYL. The chain uses TRBV14 and TRBJ2-5; D may match TRBD1 or TRBD2 (5 bases each). CDR1 and CDR2 (germline): SGHDN, FVKESK. V shed 8 bases and J shed 7 bases, with 17 bases lying between them. The CDR3 loop spans 13 amino acids.

V and J are TRBV29-1 and TRBJ2-7; perhaps TRBD2 as D (6 bases). CDR3 length: 12 amino acids. The germline V and J ends were trimmed by 4 bases and 5 bases, with 12 bases remaining between them. The germline V gene encodes CDR1 SQVTM and CDR2 ANQGSEA. CDR3 in amino acids: CSVGREAHEQYF. Here the CDR3 DNA reads TGCAGCGTTGGCAGGGAGGCCCACGAGCAGTACTTC.